What follows are 11 T cell receptor beta chains derived from one specimen sequenced in a study of chronic HIV infection and antiretroviral therapy. TCRdb recomputed calls from the 5' RACE reads with MiXCR, one row per CDR3 protein. The table lists about 31,000 distinct CDR3 sequences, 8% to 10% of them singletons. Sequenced material: peripheral blood. The origin of the receptors is an adult who had HIV and had not received antiretroviral therapy, or was an uninfected healthy control (not recorded which).

In this sample, this clonotype turned up a few times. The chain employs TRBV4-1 and TRBJ1-5; D call uncertain. The V and J ends lost 4 bases and 0 bases respectively, with 7 bases between them. The CDR3 contains 14 residues. CDR1 is MGHRA, CDR2 YSYEKL, per germline. In DNA, the CDR3 is TGCGCCAGCAGCCTGGGATTTAGCAATCAGCCCCAGCATTTT. It codes for CASSLGFSNQPQHF.

This clonotype was counted at least ten times. The rearrangement uses TRBV7-9 and TRBJ2-7; TRBD1 agrees at 8 bases. Per germline, CDR1 SEHNR and CDR2 FQNEAQ (reference sequence). CDR3 length: 14 residues. After removal of 5 bases from V and 1 base from J, the junction contained 4 bases not matched to a gene. CDR3 sequence (DNA): TGTGCCAGCAGCCACCGGGACAGGTCCTACGAGCAGTACTTC. It specifies CASSHRDRSYEQYF.

This clonotype was observed many times. The chain combines TRBV27 with TRBJ2-5, with D possibly being TRBD1 (6 bases). V lost 5 bases to trimming and J lost 3 bases, with 16 bases between them. The CDR3 runs to 15 residues. The germline V gene has CDR1 MNHEY and CDR2 SMNVEV (reference sequence). CDR3 protein: CASSPADSFEETQYF. As DNA, the CDR3 is TGTGCCAGCAGTCCCGCGGACAGTTTTGAAGAGACCCAGTACTTC.

This clonotype was recorded many times. V is TRBV2 and J is TRBJ2-7, with a possible D match to TRBD1 (6 bases). Germline loops: CDR1 SNHLY, CDR2 FYNNEI. CDR3 length equals 13 residues. The V end lost 9 bases, the J end lost 5 bases, and 17 bases lay between the germline ends. This CDR3 reads CARGFRGANEQYF. CDR3 coding DNA: TGTGCCAGGGGGTTCAGGGGTGCGAACGAGCAGTACTTC.

This clonotype has a count of ten or more. CDR3 DNA: TGTGCCAGCAGCGTAGGACTAGCCCATGAGCAGTTCTTC. Protein sequence: CASSVGLAHEQFF. The chain joins TRBV9 to TRBJ2-1, with 7 positions matching TRBD2. Losses at the gene ends were 0 bases for V and 8 bases for J; bases not matched to a gene: 2. Germline V gene data show CDR1 as SGDLS and CDR2 as YYNGEE. The CDR3 is 13 residues long.

This clonotype was counted at least ten times. V usage is TRBV27 and J usage is TRBJ2-1, with TRBD1 as a possible D gene (6 bases). V lost 0 bases to trimming and J lost 6 bases, with 12 bases between them. This CDR3 has 15 residues. From germline, CDR1 is MNHEY and CDR2 SMNVEV (reference sequence). The CDR3, as DNA: TGTGCCAGCAGTTTATCAAATGGGGGCGGCAATGAGCAGTTCTTC. Translating gives CASSLSNGGGNEQFF.

This clonotype was observed many times. The chain uses TRBV29-1 and TRBJ1-2; 10 bases match TRBD1. The V gene end was trimmed by 4 bases and the J gene end by 0 bases; junction bases not matched to a gene: 2. CDR1 is SQVTM, CDR2 ANQGSEA, per germline. The CDR3 spans 14 residues. Here the CDR3 reads CSVGGTGANYGYTF. The CDR3 DNA reads TGCAGCGTTGGAGGGACAGGGGCTAACTATGGCTACACCTTC.

The sample holds many counts of this clonotype. The rearrangement links TRBV6-5 to TRBJ2-7; D tentatively fits TRBD1 or TRBD2 (6 bases each). Deletions cut 2 bases from V and 4 bases from J, with 12 bases between. The CDR3 extends over 14 amino acids. In germline, CDR1 is MNHEY, CDR2 SVGAGI. The CDR3 DNA reads TGTGCCAGCAGTTACGATGGGGGGCGGTACGAGCAGTACTTC. Its translation is CASSYDGGRYEQYF.

V and J are TRBV10-3 and TRBJ1-3; the match to TRBD1 covers 7 bases. J gave up 4 bases and V 0 bases, and 6 bases lay outside the gene matches. The germline V gene encodes CDR1 ENHRY and CDR2 SYGVKD. This CDR3 contains 16 residues. Here the CDR3 DNA reads TGTGCCATCAGTGAGTCTACAGGGGAGCGAGGAAACACCATATATTTT. This translates into CAISESTGERGNTIYF.

This clonotype was recorded a few times. The chain employs TRBV10-2 and TRBJ1-1, with 8 positions matching TRBD1. V lost 5 bases and J lost 9; bases outside the gene matches: 5. CDR1 and CDR2 (germline): WSHSY, SAAADI. The CDR3 contains 12 residues. The CDR3 reads CASSRQGRQAFF. The CDR3 coding sequence is TGCGCCAGCAGTCGACAGGGGCGTCAAGCTTTCTTT.

This clonotype showed up just a few times. The chain couples TRBV5-1 to TRBJ2-5, with D tentatively TRBD1 (6 bases). Germline V CDR1 and CDR2: SGHRS, YFSETQ. The CDR3 has 16 residues. V was trimmed by 2 bases and J by 5 bases, leaving 19 bases between them. This chain's CDR3 is CASSFNPGQGMETQYF. CDR3 coding DNA: TGCGCCAGCAGCTTTAACCCGGGACAAGGGATGGAGACCCAGTACTTC. The variable domain in full, with the rest retrieved from reference TRBV5-1 and TRBJ2-5, is KAGVTQTPRYLIKTRGQQVTLSCSPISGHRSVSWYQQTPGQGLQFLFEYFSETQRNKGNFPGRFSGRQFSNSRSEMNVSTLELGDSALYLCASSFNPGQGMETQYFGPGTRLLVL.